The subject of this entry is one TCR beta chain. Its antigen is not identified. The use of a sample-barcoded 5' primer and a J-beta primer mix characterized a second PCR of about 6 to 11 cycles. Unique molecular identifiers of 12 random nucleotides labeled each cDNA. TCRdb called the 5' RACE reads again in MiXCR, with one record for every CDR3 protein. Here the sample spans about 640,000 distinct CDR3 sequences, 58% being singletons. This CDR3 comprises 14 residues. The V gene end was trimmed by 2 bases and the J gene end by 8 bases; junction bases not matched to a gene: 2. The record originates from a study of blood T cells in healthy people across ages. Findings and limits, study-wide: There was no known CMV status for donors, so expanded clonotype changes were possibly confounded.

The receptor was derived from a man in his fifties or sixties in good health. Sample: blood. The chain uses TRBV12-3 or TRBV12-4 and TRBJ1-6; TRBD1 matches 8 bases. The CDR3 reads CASSLRQGYSPLHF. DNA of the CDR3: TGTGCCAGCAGTTTACGACAGGGGTATTCACCCCTCCACTTT.